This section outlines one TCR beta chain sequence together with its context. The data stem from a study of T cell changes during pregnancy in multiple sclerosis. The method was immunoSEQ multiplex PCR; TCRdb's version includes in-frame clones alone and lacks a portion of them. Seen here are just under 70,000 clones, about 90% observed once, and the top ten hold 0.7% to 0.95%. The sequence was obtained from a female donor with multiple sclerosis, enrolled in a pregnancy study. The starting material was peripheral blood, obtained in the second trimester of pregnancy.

CDR3 in amino acids: CASSLKGQGNYEQFF. CDR3 sequence (DNA): TGTGCCAGCAGCTTGAAGGGACAGGGTAACTATGAGCAGTTCTTC. This chain uses TRBV5-4 with TRBJ2-1, with 9 bases identical to TRBD1. The CDR3 loop spans 15 amino acids. V lost 1 base to trimming and J lost 8 bases; unmatched junction nucleotides: 7. CDR1 is SGHNT, CDR2 YYREEE, per germline (reference sequence).